What follows describes a single T cell receptor (beta chain). The sample originates from a study of T cells in Graves' hyperthyroidism and ophthalmopathy. RNA transcripts yielded amplified TCR beta CDR3 regions. First-round RT-PCR with HTBI primers amplified the TCR CDR3 region. MiXCR was run by TCRdb on the multiplex PCR reads, yielding one entry per CDR3 protein. This sample carries about 250,000 distinct CDR3 sequences, roughly 22% of them seen once, and the ten largest clones take approximately 60%. This CDR3 spans 11 amino acids. Looked up from germline, CDR1 is DFQATT and CDR2 is SNEGSKA (reference sequence). V was trimmed by 3 bases and J by 14 bases, leaving 14 bases between them.

The source of this sequence is a man aged 30 to 45 with Graves' ophthalmopathy. V usage is TRBV20-1 and J usage is TRBJ2-1; D is ambiguous. Input material: blood. The CDR3 region has the DNA TGCAGTGCTAGGGAAACTCTAGAGGAGTTCTTC. This encodes CSARETLEEFF.